Included here is one T cell receptor beta chain sequence, with context. This table comes from immunoSEQ multiplex PCR, and its TCRdb copy is limited to in-frame clones, with some not included. Of roughly 240,000 clones in the sample, approximately 82% are singletons; the top ten hold under 5.5%. The data belong to a study of blood T cell repertoires in COVID-19. There are 15 residues in the CDR3. V shed 8 bases and J 5 bases; nucleotides not matched to a gene: 10. Per germline, CDR1 SNHLY and CDR2 FYNNEI. The source material was peripheral blood. The TCR comes from a man in his sixties who had recovered from COVID-19. The chain combines TRBV2 with TRBJ1-1; TRBD1 matches at 11 bases. The CDR3 protein is CASGRTGGAGTEAFF. As DNA, the CDR3 is TGTGCCAGCGGACGGACAGGGGGCGCGGGGACTGAAGCTTTCTTT.